This section outlines one T cell receptor beta chain sequence together with its context. Authors' processing steps: Researchers report that nucleated cell counts were estimated from reference gene primer amplification. The repertoire was sequenced with immunoSEQ multiplex PCR; TCRdb's copy has only in-frame clones and lacks some. V, J and clone size derive from that table, while D and trimming were established from the DNA sequence. This sample has approximately 220,000 clones; roughly 85% occur once, and the top ten carry about 4.6%. Everyone who took part was roughly 18 to 89 years old, and they came from about 25 US areas. Participants' own reports of clinical history determined their cohort assignment. Exposed study participants had met a COVID-19 case within 2 weeks before entry. This record comes from a study of blood T cell repertoires in COVID-19. The CDR3 is 15 residues long. Trimming pared 0 bases from V and 3 bases from J, leaving 11 bases between. Germline loops: CDR1 ENHRY, CDR2 SYGVKD.

The TCR comes from a woman aged 45-65 years who had been exposed to COVID-19. The V and J genes are TRBV10-3 and TRBJ1-1; perhaps TRBD1 as D (6 bases). The specimen sequenced was PBMCs or T cells enriched from blood (not recorded which). The CDR3 protein is CAISESGQGYTEAFF. The CDR3 nucleotides read TGTGCCATCAGTGAGTCCGGGCAGGGGTACACTGAAGCTTTCTTT.